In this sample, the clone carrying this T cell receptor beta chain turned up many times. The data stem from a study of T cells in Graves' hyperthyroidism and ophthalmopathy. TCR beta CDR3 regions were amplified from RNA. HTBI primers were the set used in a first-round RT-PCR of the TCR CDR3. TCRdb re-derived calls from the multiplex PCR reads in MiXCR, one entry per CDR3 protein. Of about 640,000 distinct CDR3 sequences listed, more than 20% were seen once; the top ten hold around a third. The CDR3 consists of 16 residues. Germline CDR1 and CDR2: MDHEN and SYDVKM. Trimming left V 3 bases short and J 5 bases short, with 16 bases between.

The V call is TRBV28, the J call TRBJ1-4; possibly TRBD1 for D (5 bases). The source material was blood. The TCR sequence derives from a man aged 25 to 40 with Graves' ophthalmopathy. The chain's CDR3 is CASSFGWGRMNEKLFF. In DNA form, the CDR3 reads TGTGCCAGCAGTTTTGGGTGGGGACGGATGAATGAAAAACTGTTTTTT.